This TCR beta chain was recorded in a study of T cells in Graves' hyperthyroidism and ophthalmopathy. Study details: The blood sample was taken at first diagnosis, before treatment began.

Ten or more counts support this clonotype. Its antigen remains unknown. Regarding the study as a whole: Clonotypes that were expanded in thyroid above 0.001 mostly appeared in blood too.

Uncontrolled infection, other autoimmune disease, pregnancy or lactation disqualified patients from enrolment. It was RNA transcripts that yielded the amplified TCR beta CDR3 regions. Using the HTBI primer set, a first-round RT-PCR was run on the TCR CDR3. TCRdb independently ran MiXCR on the multiplex PCR reads; one entry per CDR3 protein. The sample shows 550,000 to 850,000 distinct CDR3 sequences, about 17% of them seen only once. This CDR3 spans 14 amino acids. CDR1 and CDR2 from the germline V gene are SEHNR and FQNEAQ (reference sequence). Trimming took 5 bases from V and 4 from J, leaving 14 bases between them.

The chain employs TRBV7-9 and TRBJ2-5; TRBD1 is a possible D gene (6 bases). Sequencing input: blood. The sequence was collected from a woman between 45 and 65 years old with Graves' hyperthyroidism that later progressed to Graves' ophthalmopathy. In nucleotides, the CDR3 is TGTGCCAGCAGCCCACGTAGCAGGGGAGAGACCCAGTACTTC. Protein product: CASSPRSRGETQYF.